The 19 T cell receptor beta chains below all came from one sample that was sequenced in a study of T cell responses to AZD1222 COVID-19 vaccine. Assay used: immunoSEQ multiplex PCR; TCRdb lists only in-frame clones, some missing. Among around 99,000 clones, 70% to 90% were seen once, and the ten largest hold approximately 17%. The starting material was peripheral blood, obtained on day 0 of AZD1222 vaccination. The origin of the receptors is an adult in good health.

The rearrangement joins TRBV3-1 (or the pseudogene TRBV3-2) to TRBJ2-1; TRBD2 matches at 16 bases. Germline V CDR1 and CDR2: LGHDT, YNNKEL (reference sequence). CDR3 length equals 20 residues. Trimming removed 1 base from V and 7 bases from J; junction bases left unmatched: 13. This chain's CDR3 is CASSQGWTGTSGGAWNEQFF. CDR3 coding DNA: TGTGCCAGCAGCCAAGGATGGACCGGGACTAGCGGGGGGGCCTGGAATGAGCAGTTCTTC.

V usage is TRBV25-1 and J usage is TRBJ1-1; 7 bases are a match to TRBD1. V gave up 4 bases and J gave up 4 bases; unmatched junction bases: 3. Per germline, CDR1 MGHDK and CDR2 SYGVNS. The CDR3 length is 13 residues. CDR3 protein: CASSGQGVTEAFF. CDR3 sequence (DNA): TGTGCCAGCAGTGGCCAGGGGGTCACTGAAGCTTTCTTT.

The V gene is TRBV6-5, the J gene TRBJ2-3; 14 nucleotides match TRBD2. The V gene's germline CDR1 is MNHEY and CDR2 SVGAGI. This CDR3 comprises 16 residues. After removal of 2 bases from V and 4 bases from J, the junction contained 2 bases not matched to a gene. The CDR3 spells CASSYTGLAGADTQYF. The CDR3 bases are TGTGCCAGCAGTTACACGGGACTAGCGGGGGCAGATACGCAGTATTTT.

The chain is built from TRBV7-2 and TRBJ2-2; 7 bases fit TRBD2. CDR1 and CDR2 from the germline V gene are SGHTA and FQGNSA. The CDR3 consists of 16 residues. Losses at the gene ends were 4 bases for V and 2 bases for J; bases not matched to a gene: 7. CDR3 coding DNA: TGTGCCAGCAGCTGGGGACCGGGACTAAACACCGGGGAGCTGTTTTTT. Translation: CASSWGPGLNTGELFF.

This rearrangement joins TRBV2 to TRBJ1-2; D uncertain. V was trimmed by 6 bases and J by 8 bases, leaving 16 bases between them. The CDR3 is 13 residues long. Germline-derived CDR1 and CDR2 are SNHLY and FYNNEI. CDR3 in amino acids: CASRAKGPGGYTF. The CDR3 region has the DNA TGTGCCAGCAGGGCGAAGGGCCCCGGCGGCTACACCTTC.

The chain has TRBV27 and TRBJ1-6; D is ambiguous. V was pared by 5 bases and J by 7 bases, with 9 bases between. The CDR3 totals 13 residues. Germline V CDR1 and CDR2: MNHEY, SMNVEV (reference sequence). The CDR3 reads CASSRSTNSPLHF. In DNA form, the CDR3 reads TGTGCCAGCAGTCGATCAACAAATTCACCCCTCCACTTT.

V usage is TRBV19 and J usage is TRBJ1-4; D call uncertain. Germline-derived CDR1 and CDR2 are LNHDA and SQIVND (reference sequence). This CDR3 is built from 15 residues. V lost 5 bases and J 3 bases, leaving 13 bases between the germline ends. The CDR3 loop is CASSPNRAANEKLFF. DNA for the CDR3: TGTGCCAGTAGTCCCAATCGGGCGGCTAATGAAAAACTGTTTTTT.

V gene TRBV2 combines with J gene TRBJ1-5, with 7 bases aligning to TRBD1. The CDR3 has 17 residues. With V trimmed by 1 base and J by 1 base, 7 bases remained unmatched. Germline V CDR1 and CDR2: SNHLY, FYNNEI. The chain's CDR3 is CASSEVAGGSSNQPQHF. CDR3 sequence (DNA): TGTGCCAGCAGTGAAGTGGCAGGGGGATCGAGCAATCAGCCCCAGCATTTT.

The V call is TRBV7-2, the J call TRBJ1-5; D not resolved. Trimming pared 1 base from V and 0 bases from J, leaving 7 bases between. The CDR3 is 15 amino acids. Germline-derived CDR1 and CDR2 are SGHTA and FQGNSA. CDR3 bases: TGTGCCAGCAGCTTAGGGCGCGCTAGCAATCAGCCCCAGCATTTT. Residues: CASSLGRASNQPQHF.

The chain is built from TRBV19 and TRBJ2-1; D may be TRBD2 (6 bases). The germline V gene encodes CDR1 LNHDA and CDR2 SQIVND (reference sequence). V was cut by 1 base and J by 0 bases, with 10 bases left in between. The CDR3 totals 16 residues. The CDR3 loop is CASSIGPGVSYNEQFF. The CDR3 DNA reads TGTGCCAGTAGTATAGGACCGGGGGTCTCCTACAATGAGCAGTTCTTC.

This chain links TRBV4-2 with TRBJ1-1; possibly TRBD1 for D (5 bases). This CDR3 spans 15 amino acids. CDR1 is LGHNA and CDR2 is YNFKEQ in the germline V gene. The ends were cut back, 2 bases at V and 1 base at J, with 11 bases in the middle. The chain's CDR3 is CASSQFLGGNTEAFF. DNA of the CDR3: TGTGCCAGCAGCCAATTCCTGGGGGGGAACACTGAAGCTTTCTTT.

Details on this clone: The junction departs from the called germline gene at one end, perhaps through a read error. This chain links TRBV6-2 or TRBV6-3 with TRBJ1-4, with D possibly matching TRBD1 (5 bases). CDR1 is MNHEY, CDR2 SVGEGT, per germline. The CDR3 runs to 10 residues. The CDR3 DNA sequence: TGTGCCAGCAGTTGGTCCGGCCAGGGTTTT. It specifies CASSWSGQGF.

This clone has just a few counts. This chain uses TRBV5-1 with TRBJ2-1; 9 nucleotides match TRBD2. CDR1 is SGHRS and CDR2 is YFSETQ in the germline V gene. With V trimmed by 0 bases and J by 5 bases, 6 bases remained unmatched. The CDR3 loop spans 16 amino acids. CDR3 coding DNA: TGCGCCAGCAGCTTGGGGGCGGGAGGGGTAAACAATGAGCAGTTCTTC. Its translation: CASSLGAGGVNNEQFF.

CDR3 sequence reads: CASSHTGVASYEQYF. The DNA of the CDR3 is TGTGCCAGCAGCCATACAGGGGTGGCCAGCTACGAGCAGTACTTC. V gene TRBV4-2 combines with J gene TRBJ2-7; TRBD1 aligns across 7 bases. The germline V gene encodes CDR1 LGHNA and CDR2 YNFKEQ. This CDR3 comprises 15 residues. V dropped 3 bases and J dropped 3; count of bases not matched to a gene: 8.

Here the CDR3 DNA reads TGTGCCAGCAGCAGACAACCGGGACTAGCGGGAGCAGATACGCAGTATTTT. Its protein is CASSRQPGLAGADTQYF. The V and J genes are TRBV7-2 and TRBJ2-3, with 14 bases aligning to TRBD2. Germline trimming cut 5 bases from V and 4 bases from J; bases unmatched to any gene: 8. This CDR3 has 17 residues. Germline V gene sequence: CDR1 SGHTA, CDR2 FQGNSA.

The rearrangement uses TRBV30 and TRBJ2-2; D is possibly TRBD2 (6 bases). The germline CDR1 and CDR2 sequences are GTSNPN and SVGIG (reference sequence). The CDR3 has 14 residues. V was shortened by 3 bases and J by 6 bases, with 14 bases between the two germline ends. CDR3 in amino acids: CAWSRGTVAGELFF. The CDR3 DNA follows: TGTGCCTGGAGCCGGGGGACGGTCGCCGGGGAGCTGTTTTTT.

This CDR3 is CASSWDRPSAPLHF. In DNA form, the CDR3 reads TGTGCCAGCAGCTGGGACAGGCCCTCGGCACCCCTCCACTTT. This chain uses TRBV25-1 with TRBJ1-6, with TRBD1 matching 8 bases. Germline trimming cut 6 bases from V and 11 bases from J; bases unmatched to any gene: 9. The CDR3 is 14 residues long. Looked up from germline, CDR1 is MGHDK and CDR2 is SYGVNS.

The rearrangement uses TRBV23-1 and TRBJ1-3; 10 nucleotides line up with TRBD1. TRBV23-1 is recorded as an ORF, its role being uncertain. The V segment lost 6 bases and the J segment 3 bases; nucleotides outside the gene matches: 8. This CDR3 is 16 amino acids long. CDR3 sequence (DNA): TGCGCCAGCAGCCCTAGACAGGGGGCGGTTGGAAACACCATATATTTT. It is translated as CASSPRQGAVGNTIYF.

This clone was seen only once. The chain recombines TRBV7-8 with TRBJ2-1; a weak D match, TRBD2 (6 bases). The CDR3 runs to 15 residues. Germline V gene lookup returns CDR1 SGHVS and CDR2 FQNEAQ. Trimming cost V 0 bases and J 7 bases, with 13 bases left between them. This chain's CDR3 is CASSLAAGGGNEQFF. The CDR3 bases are TGTGCCAGCAGCTTAGCCGCCGGGGGTGGTAATGAGCAGTTCTTC.